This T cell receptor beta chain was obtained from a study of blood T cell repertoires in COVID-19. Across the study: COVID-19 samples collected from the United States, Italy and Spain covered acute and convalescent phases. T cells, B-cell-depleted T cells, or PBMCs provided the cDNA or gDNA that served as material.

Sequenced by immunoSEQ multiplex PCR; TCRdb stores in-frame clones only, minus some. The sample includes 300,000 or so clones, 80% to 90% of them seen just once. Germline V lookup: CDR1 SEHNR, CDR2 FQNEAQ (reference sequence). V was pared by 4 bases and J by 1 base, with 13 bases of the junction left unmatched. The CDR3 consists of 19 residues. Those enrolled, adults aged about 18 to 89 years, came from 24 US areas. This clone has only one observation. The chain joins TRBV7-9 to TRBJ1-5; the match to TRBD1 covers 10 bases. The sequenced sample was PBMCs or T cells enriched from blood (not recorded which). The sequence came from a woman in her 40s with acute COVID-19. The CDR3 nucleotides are TGTGCCAGCAGCTCCCATCGGGACAGGGGTCGGTCGAGCAATCAGCCCCAGCATTTT. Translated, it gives CASSSHRDRGRSSNQPQHF. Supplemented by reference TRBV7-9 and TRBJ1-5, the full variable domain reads DTGVSQNPRHKITKRGQNVTFRCDPISEHNRLYWYRQTLGQGPEFLTYFQNEAQLEKSRLLSDRFSAERPKGSFSTLEIQRTEQGDSAMYLCASSSHRDRGRSSNQPQHFGDGTRLSIL.